A single sample gave rise to the 17 T cell receptor beta chains below, sequenced in a study of regulatory T cells in long-lasting Graves disease. iRepertoire HTBI primers and Arm-PCR of CDR3 regions built TCR beta libraries. TCRdb used MiXCR to reprocess the multiplex PCR reads, holding one entry per CDR3 protein. This sample has roughly 470,000 distinct CDR3 sequences, with around 20% found just once. The time point denotes: persistent/refractory GD, antithyroid drugs over 5 years with positive TRAb. Extracted PBMC RNA gave rise to the TCR library. Here the sequenced sample was peripheral blood mononuclear cells (PBMCs), taken when the disease was refractory, from a patient treated with antithyroid drugs. The receptors derive from a female donor with Graves disease.

The genes are TRBV4-1 and TRBJ2-6; the D gene could be TRBD1 or TRBD2 (6 bases each). The V end lost 3 bases, the J end lost 2 bases, and 20 bases lay between the germline ends. The CDR3 contains 19 residues. Germline V gene lookup returns CDR1 MGHRA and CDR2 YSYEKL. The CDR3 DNA reads TGCGCCAGCAGCCAGGGGGGCAGGGTTGACTTCGCTGGGGCCAACGTCCTGACTTTC. It translates to CASSQGGRVDFAGANVLTF.

Many counts were recorded for this clonotype. A junction end diverges from the germline sequence, so it may reflect a read error. The V call is TRBV7-9, the J call TRBJ2-5; TRBD2 matches at 9 bases. Germline V lookup: CDR1 SEHNR, CDR2 FQNEAQ (reference sequence). The CDR3 contains 11 residues. Written as DNA, the CDR3 is TGTGCCAGCAGCTCACCTAGCGGGAAGCACTTC. This encodes CASSSPSGKHF.

V usage is TRBV6-5 and J usage is TRBJ1-5; D is ambiguous. The germline V gene encodes CDR1 MNHEY and CDR2 SVGAGI. The length of the CDR3 is 13 residues. The ends were cut back, 2 bases at V and 10 bases at J, with 12 bases in the middle. The CDR3 loop is CASSYIRGGPQHF. The CDR3 DNA is TGTGCCAGCAGTTACATCAGAGGAGGCCCCCAGCATTTT.

The rearrangement uses TRBV12-3 or TRBV12-4 and TRBJ2-1; 10 bases line up with TRBD1. This CDR3 has 17 residues. Trimming at V came to 6 bases and at J to 2 bases, leaving 10 bases not matched to a gene. CDR3 region: CASRLEQGQGPYNEQFF. The CDR3 nucleotides are TGTGCCAGCAGGCTGGAGCAGGGACAGGGGCCCTACAATGAGCAGTTCTTC.

Ten or more counts support this clonotype. The chain joins TRBV28 to TRBJ1-2; tentative D call: TRBD1 (5 bases). V lost 6 bases and J lost 4, with 15 bases in between. The CDR3 has 14 residues. CDR1 and CDR2 from the germline V gene are MDHEN and SYDVKM. In DNA form, the CDR3 reads TGTGCCAGCAGACCCGGGCAGGGCGGCTATGGCTACACCTTC. The encoded protein is CASRPGQGGYGYTF.

This clonotype was observed many times. J is TRBJ2-7 and V is TRBV7-2, with D unclear. Trimming removed 6 bases at V and 3 bases at J, with 15 bases between. Germline CDR1 and CDR2: SGHTA and FQGNSA. The CDR3 is 14 residues long. The CDR3 nucleotides read TGTGCCAGCAGGTCACCGGGCCAATACTACGAGCAGTACTTC. Its protein product is CASRSPGQYYEQYF. The full variable domain, with the rest looked up from reference TRBV7-2 and TRBJ2-7, is GAGVSQSPSNKVTEKGKDVELRCDPISGHTALYWYRQSLGQGLEFLIYFQGNSAPDKSGLPSDRFSAERTGGSVSTLTIQRTQQEDSAVYLCASRSPGQYYEQYFGPGTRLTVT.

This clonotype was recorded many times. The chain links TRBV24-1 to TRBJ2-5, with TRBD2 identical over 8 bases. Germline V gene data show CDR1 as KGHDR and CDR2 as SFDVKD. Losses at the gene ends were 6 bases for V and 3 bases for J; bases not matched to a gene: 8. The CDR3 runs to 15 residues. CDR3 amino acids: CATSSSGQGEETQYF. The CDR3 DNA is TGTGCCACCAGTTCTAGCGGGCAGGGAGAAGAGACCCAGTACTTC.

The chain employs TRBV29-1 and TRBJ2-5; D perhaps matches TRBD2 (6 bases). V was pared by 6 bases and J by 0 bases, with 11 bases between. Germline V gene data show CDR1 as SQVTM and CDR2 as ANQGSEA. CDR3 length: 13 amino acids. The CDR3 here is CSVRGLYQETQYF. The CDR3 bases are TGCAGCGTCCGGGGACTTTACCAAGAGACCCAGTACTTC.

This chain uses TRBV20-1 with TRBJ1-2, with D unclear. The CDR3 loop spans 13 amino acids. V was shortened by 2 bases and J by 1 base, with 8 bases between the two germline ends. CDR1 is DFQATT, CDR2 SNEGSKA, per germline (reference sequence). CDR3 DNA: TGCAGTGCTAGAAACAGAGATAACTATGGCTACACCTTC. This gives the protein CSARNRDNYGYTF.

There are many counts of this clonotype. The CDR3 DNA follows: TGTGCCAGCAGAAGAAGTTACAGGTTCCAAGAGACCCAGTACTTC. Protein sequence: CASRRSYRFQETQYF. The chain is built from TRBV3-1 and TRBJ2-5, with D perhaps TRBD1 (5 bases). The ends were cut back, 6 bases at V and 1 base at J, with 15 bases in the middle. Germline values: CDR1 LGHDT, CDR2 YNNKEL (reference sequence). The CDR3 is 15 amino acids.

In this sample, this clonotype turned up many times. This chain joins TRBV20-1 and TRBJ2-7, with D possibly being TRBD2 (5 bases). Looked up from germline, CDR1 is DFQATT and CDR2 is SNEGSKA (reference sequence). The V end was cut by 0 bases, the J end by 2 bases, with 14 bases between. This CDR3 spans 15 amino acids. Here the CDR3 DNA reads TGCAGTGCTAGAGAGGGTGGACTCGACACCTACGAGCAGTACTTC. This translates into CSAREGGLDTYEQYF.

The chain employs TRBV20-1 and TRBJ2-7, with 11 positions matching TRBD1. The CDR3 sequence is 13 residues long. The junction had 6 bases not matched to a gene; V was cut back by 6 bases and J by 5 bases. Germline lookup yields CDR1 DFQATT and CDR2 SNEGSKA (reference sequence). The CDR3 nucleotides are TGCAGTGCCCCGGGACAGGGGGGGGACGAGCAGTACTTC. It encodes CSAPGQGGDEQYF.

This chain joins TRBV12-3 or TRBV12-4 and TRBJ2-1; no reliable D call. V dropped 6 bases and J dropped 3 bases, with 12 bases sitting between them. The CDR3 contains 14 residues. In DNA, the CDR3 is TGTGCCAGCAGCCCCCTTGAGGACTACAATGAGCAGTTCTTC. Translating gives CASSPLEDYNEQFF.

This clonotype was detected ten times or more. This chain uses TRBV28 with TRBJ2-7; D is unresolved. V was shortened by 7 bases and J by 1 base, with 14 bases between the two germline ends. The CDR3 is 14 amino acids. Germline lookup yields CDR1 MDHEN and CDR2 SYDVKM. The CDR3, as DNA: TGTGCCAGCACCGAGGCAGGTTCTTCCTACGAGCAGTACTTC. Protein product: CASTEAGSSYEQYF.

This clonotype has just a few counts. The chain has TRBV28 and TRBJ2-7; 8 positions match TRBD1. With V trimmed by 6 bases and J by 6 bases, 10 bases remained unmatched. The CDR3 sequence is 14 residues long. Per germline, CDR1 MDHEN and CDR2 SYDVKM. CDR3 in amino acids: CASRNRGVGGEQYF. The CDR3 DNA reads as TGTGCCAGCAGAAACAGGGGGGTGGGAGGCGAGCAGTACTTC.

The V and J genes are TRBV15 and TRBJ1-1; D not resolved. The CDR3 is 11 residues long. V was trimmed by 2 bases and J by 7 bases, leaving 5 bases between them. Germline V gene data show CDR1 as LNHNV and CDR2 as YYDKDF (reference sequence). The CDR3 sequence: CATSRLNEAFF. The CDR3 DNA reads TGTGCCACCAGCAGACTTAATGAAGCTTTCTTT.

This clonotype was counted between two and nine times. This chain uses TRBV28 with TRBJ2-1, with 9 bases identical to TRBD1. V shed 10 bases and J 5 bases; nucleotides not matched to a gene: 9. CDR1 MDHEN and CDR2 SYDVKM come from the germline V gene. CDR3 length equals 14 residues. CDR3 sequence (DNA): TGTGCCACCTTGAAGGGACAGGGACACAATGAGCAGTTCTTC. It codes for CATLKGQGHNEQFF. The variable domain in full, with the rest retrieved from reference TRBV28 and TRBJ2-1, is DVKVTQSSRYLVKRTGEKVFLECVQDMDHENMFWYRQDPGLGLRLIYFSYDVKMKEKGDIPEGYSVSREKKERFSLILESASTNQTSMYLCATLKGQGHNEQFFGPGTRLTVL.